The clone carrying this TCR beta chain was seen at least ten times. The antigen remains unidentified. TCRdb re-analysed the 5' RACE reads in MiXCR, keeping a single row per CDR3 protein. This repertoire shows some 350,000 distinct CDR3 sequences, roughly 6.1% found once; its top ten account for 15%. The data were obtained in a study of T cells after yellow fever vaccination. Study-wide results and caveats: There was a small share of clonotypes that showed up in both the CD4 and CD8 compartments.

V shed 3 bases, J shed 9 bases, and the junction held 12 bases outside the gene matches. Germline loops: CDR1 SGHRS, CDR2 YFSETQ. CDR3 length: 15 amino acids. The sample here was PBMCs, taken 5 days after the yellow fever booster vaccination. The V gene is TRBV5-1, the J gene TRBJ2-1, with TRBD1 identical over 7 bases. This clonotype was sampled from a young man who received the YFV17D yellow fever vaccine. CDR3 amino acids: CASSSGDSGGSEQFF. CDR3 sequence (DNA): TGCGCCAGCAGCTCAGGGGACAGTGGTGGAAGTGAGCAGTTCTTC.